This entry lists 22 T cell receptor beta chains sequenced from one sample in a study of blood T cells in healthy people across ages. It was with a sample-barcoded 5' primer and a J-beta primer mix that a second PCR of about 6 to 11 cycles was run. A single record per CDR3 protein comes from TCRdb applying MiXCR to the 5' RACE reads. This sample has approximately 800,000 distinct CDR3 sequences; more than 25% occur once, and the top ten carry 2.5% to 3.5%. These data were also reused for a study on T cells of mothers and their children.

The sequenced sample consisted of blood. The receptors stem from a boy between 10 and 17 years old in good health.

This clonotype came up a few times. The germline gene is not matched at one end of the junction; a read error may be the cause. The V call is TRBV5-1, the J call TRBJ2-1, with a weak D call TRBD2 (5 bases). The germline V gene encodes CDR1 SGHRS and CDR2 YFSETQ. The CDR3 is 15 amino acids. The DNA of the CDR3 is TGCGCCGGCAGCCCGCTAGCAACGGTGGGCAATGAGCAGTTCTTC. Its translation is CAGSPLATVGNEQFF.

The chain recombines TRBV3-1 with TRBJ2-1; no reliable D call. The V gene lost 0 bases and the J gene lost 0 bases, with 12 bases spanning the gap. The CDR3 consists of 17 residues. In germline, CDR1 is LGHDT, CDR2 YNNKEL (reference sequence). DNA of the CDR3: TGTGCCAGCAGCCAAGATGTCGGGTTGAGCTCCTACAATGAGCAGTTCTTC. Protein sequence: CASSQDVGLSSYNEQFF.

This clonotype appeared a few times. V and J are TRBV14 and TRBJ2-1; D gene uncertain. Germline CDR1 SGHDN, CDR2 FVKESK. The CDR3 sequence is 15 residues long. With 5 bases removed from V and 4 bases from J, the gap between germline ends came to 15 bases. CDR3 DNA: TGTGCCAGCAGCTCACAACTTGGGATTTACAATGAGCAGTTCTTC. Its translation is CASSSQLGIYNEQFF.

There are a few counts of this clonotype. This chain joins TRBV18 and TRBJ2-5; no reliable D call. Trimming pared 2 bases from V and 9 bases from J, leaving 13 bases between. Germline V gives CDR1 KGHSH, CDR2 LQKENI. The CDR3 totals 13 residues. The CDR3 DNA is TGTGCCAGCTCACCAGGAACGCGCGAGGCCCAGTACTTC. Translated, it gives CASSPGTREAQYF. Full variable domain (outside the CDR3, taken from reference TRBV18 and TRBJ2-5): NAGVMQNPRHLVRRRGQEARLRCSPMKGHSHVYWYRQLPEEGLKFMVYLQKENIIDESGMPKERFSAEFPKEGPSILRIQQVVRGDSAAYFCASSPGTREAQYFGPGTRLLVL.

This clonotype has a handful of counts. For the CDR3, the DNA is TGTGCCAGCCGGGAGGGCAAAAACATTCAGTACTTC. Translation: CASREGKNIQYF. The genes are TRBV12-3 or TRBV12-4 and TRBJ2-4, with 8 positions matching TRBD2. The CDR3 loop spans 12 amino acids. The trim removed 8 bases at V and 3 bases at J, leaving 0 bases unmatched.

The chain joins TRBV12-3 or TRBV12-4 to TRBJ2-1; 10 nucleotides align to TRBD2. J was trimmed by 7 bases and V by 8 bases; bases with no gene match: 17. The length of the CDR3 is 17 residues. Written as DNA, the CDR3 is TGTGCCAGCCTCCTCGGGGCCCTAGCGGGGGAGGGTAATGAGCAGTTCTTC. Its translation is CASLLGALAGEGNEQFF.

This clonotype turned up a few times. A read error may account for a junction end that differs from germline. The chain recombines TRBV4-1 with TRBJ1-4; a weak D match, TRBD1 (5 bases). Germline lookup yields CDR1 MGHRA and CDR2 YSYEKL. The CDR3 spans 17 residues. CDR3: CASSQGQGVSLGEKLFF. The CDR3 nucleotides read TGCGCCAGTAGCCAAGGGCAGGGAGTGAGCCTAGGAGAAAAACTGTTTTTT.

In this sample, this clonotype turned up a few times. The gene calls are TRBV6-7 and TRBJ2-6; TRBD1 matches 8 bases. TRBV6-7 is flagged as an ORF with uncertain function. Trimming cost V 6 bases and J 0 bases; bases outside gene matches: 13. The CDR3 totals 19 residues. CDR3 sequence (DNA): TGTGCCAGCAGCCTAACAGGGGGAGATTTCTTCTCTGGGGCCAACGTCCTGACTTTC. This gives the protein CASSLTGGDFFSGANVLTF.

The rearrangement links TRBV7-3 to TRBJ1-1; D is uncertain. There are 13 residues in the CDR3. From germline, CDR1 is SGHTA and CDR2 FQGTGA. Trimming took 1 base from V and 5 from J, leaving 8 bases between them. CDR3 DNA: TGTGCCAGCAGCTTAAATCCCAAAACTGAAGCTTTCTTT. This sequence encodes CASSLNPKTEAFF.

The chain recombines TRBV15 with TRBJ2-7; D is undetermined. CDR3 size: 11 residues. Per the germline V gene, CDR1 is LNHNV and CDR2 is YYDKDF (reference sequence). Trimming took off 0 bases at V and 8 bases at J, with 5 bases between the two ends. Here the CDR3 DNA reads TGTGCCACCAGCAGAGATCAAAAGCAGTACTTC. Its translation is CATSRDQKQYF. Complete variable domain (other parts from reference TRBV15 and TRBJ2-7): DAMVIQNPRYQVTQFGKPVTLSCSQTLNHNVMYWYQQKSSQAPKLLFHYYDKDFNNEADTPDNFQSRRPNTSFCFLDIRSPGLGDTAMYLCATSRDQKQYFGPGTRLTVT.

This clonotype came up a few times. The chain has TRBV6-5 and TRBJ2-1, with 7 bases aligning to TRBD1. The better agreement between TRBJ2-7 and the DNA end casts doubt on the J call. CDR3 length: 14 residues. In germline, CDR1 is MNHEY, CDR2 SVGAGI. As DNA, the CDR3 is TGTGCCAGCAGTTACTCGGCTAGGGGGCGCGAGCAGTACTTC. Its protein product is CASSYSARGREQYF.

This chain connects TRBV5-1 to TRBJ2-5; 7 nucleotides align to TRBD2. The J call may not be correct, given that the DNA end is closer to TRBJ2-1. In germline, CDR1 is SGHRS, CDR2 YFSETQ. The CDR3 is made up of 14 amino acids. The CDR3: CASSFEEGGNEQFF. CDR3 nucleotide sequence: TGCGCCAGCAGCTTTGAGGAGGGAGGGAATGAGCAGTTCTTC.

V is TRBV7-7 and J is TRBJ2-1; possibly TRBD1 for D (6 bases). Deletions cut 5 bases from V and 7 bases from J, with 24 bases between. CDR3 length: 17 residues. Germline V gene data show CDR1 as SSHAT and CDR2 as FNYEAQ (reference sequence). The DNA for the CDR3 is TGTGCCAGCAGCCGAGAGACACCGGGACAAGGGTTAAATGAGCAGTTCTTC. Translating gives CASSRETPGQGLNEQFF. Complete variable domain (other parts from reference TRBV7-7 and TRBJ2-1): GAGVSQSPRYKVTKRGQDVTLRCDPISSHATLYWYQQALGQGPEFLTYFNYEAQPDKSGLPSDRFSAERPEGSISTLTIQRTEQRDSAMYRCASSRETPGQGLNEQFFGPGTRLTVL.

For this clonotype: A much larger clone is a single base away; this may be a read error. V is TRBV20-1 and J is TRBJ2-5; weak D call: TRBD1 (7 bases). In germline, CDR1 is DFQATT, CDR2 SNEGSKA (reference sequence). The CDR3 contains 14 residues. The CDR3 DNA reads TGCAGTGCTTTACGACAGGGACTCCAAGAGACCCAGCACTTC. This encodes CSALRQGLQETQHF.

This clonotype occurred a few times. V usage is TRBV20-1 and J usage is TRBJ2-1; 8 bases are a match to TRBD2. CDR3 length: 11 residues. Germline CDR1 reads DFQATT; CDR2 reads SNEGSKA (reference sequence). The V gene end was trimmed by 6 bases and the J gene end by 9 bases; junction bases not matched to a gene: 4. CDR3 sequence reads: CSARRGVEQFF. The CDR3 DNA is TGCAGTGCACGGCGGGGGGTTGAGCAGTTCTTC.

This chain links TRBV12-3 or TRBV12-4 with TRBJ1-1, with D possibly matching TRBD1 (6 bases). This CDR3 spans 14 amino acids. Trimming shortened V by 3 bases and J by 11 bases, and 19 bases separated the two germline ends. The CDR3 coding sequence is TGTGCCAGCAGTTTGGGGGGGGGCAGCATGGCCGCTTTCTTT. This codes for CASSLGGGSMAAFF.

This rearrangement joins TRBV7-2 to TRBJ2-7; perhaps TRBD2 as D (5 bases). V was shortened by 2 bases and J by 0 bases, with 8 bases between the two germline ends. CDR3 length: 14 residues. CDR1 and CDR2 from the germline V gene are SGHTA and FQGNSA. The CDR3 protein is CASSLFGNSYEQYF. The CDR3 DNA reads as TGTGCCAGCAGCTTATTCGGGAACTCCTACGAGCAGTACTTC.

The sample holds a few counts of this clonotype. The gene calls are TRBV7-8 and TRBJ1-5, with D uncertain. The CDR3 covers 14 residues. Germline lookup yields CDR1 SGHVS and CDR2 FQNEAQ. Trimming left V 2 bases short and J 4 bases short, with 9 bases between. In DNA, the CDR3 is TGTGCCAGCAGCTTAACCCGGGAAAATCAGCCCCAGCATTTT. Translated: CASSLTRENQPQHF. Full variable domain (remainder filled in from reference TRBV7-8 and TRBJ1-5): GAGVSQSPRYKVAKRGQDVALRCDPISGHVSLFWYQQALGQGPEFLTYFQNEAQLDKSGLPSDRFFAERPEGSVSTLKIQRTQQEDSAVYLCASSLTRENQPQHFGDGTRLSIL.

V is TRBV20-1 and J is TRBJ2-6, with D uncertain. Germline CDR1 and CDR2: DFQATT and SNEGSKA (reference sequence). Trimming left V 0 bases short and J 2 bases short, with 8 bases between. There are 15 residues in the CDR3. CDR3 sequence: CSARDQSTGANVLTF. The DNA for the CDR3 is TGCAGTGCTAGAGATCAGAGCACTGGGGCCAACGTCCTGACTTTC.

As for this clonotype: At one of its ends the junction is not consistent with the germline gene, which may arise from a read error. The rearrangement links TRBV12-3 or TRBV12-4 to TRBJ2-5; D is ambiguous. CDR3 length: 11 residues. CDR3 region: CASSLTDEQLF. In DNA, the CDR3 is TGTGCCAGCAGTTTAACTGATGAGCAGCTCTTC.

This clonotype was seen more than once but under ten times. The V call is TRBV7-9, the J call TRBJ2-6; no clear D gene. The CDR3 is 15 residues long. Germline lookup yields CDR1 SEHNR and CDR2 FQNEAQ (reference sequence). V lost 4 bases to trimming and J lost 0 bases, with 7 bases between them. CDR3 residues: CASSSIYSGANVLTF. CDR3 sequence (DNA): TGTGCCAGCAGCTCTATCTACTCTGGGGCCAACGTCCTGACTTTC.

This clonotype has more than one count but fewer than ten. This chain uses TRBV20-1 with TRBJ2-3; TRBD1 might be the D (5 bases). The CDR3 sequence is 14 residues long. V was shortened by 3 bases and J by 2 bases, with 12 bases between the two germline ends. Germline V CDR1 and CDR2: DFQATT, SNEGSKA (reference sequence). The CDR3 protein is CSASTGRNTDTQYF. The CDR3 DNA sequence: TGCAGTGCTAGTACAGGACGGAACACAGATACGCAGTATTTT.